The clone carrying this T cell receptor (beta chain) has a count of ten or more. Its target is unknown. The CDR3 sequence is 12 residues long. V dropped 5 bases and J dropped 6 bases, with 10 bases sitting between them. Germline loops: CDR1 MNHEY, CDR2 SMNVEV (reference sequence). The PBMCs were taken from around 9 ml of fresh peripheral blood. The data belong to a study of T cells in Graves' hyperthyroidism and ophthalmopathy. Overall study findings and caveats: Ophthalmopathy, as predicted by the model, came a median around 6 months after the prediction.

Template material for amplifying TCR beta CDR3 regions consisted of RNA transcripts. The HTBI primer set served for first-round RT-PCR of the TCR CDR3. TCRdb re-called the multiplex PCR reads with MiXCR, one entry per CDR3 protein. The sample has around 600,000 distinct CDR3 sequences, about 14% seen once. Sequencing input: blood. This chain connects TRBV27 to TRBJ1-2, with D possibly matching TRBD1 (6 bases). The receptor was derived from a woman aged 45 to 65 with Graves' ophthalmopathy. The CDR3 DNA follows: TGTGCCAGCAGTCTAACAGGGAATGGCTACACCTTC. Its protein product is CASSLTGNGYTF.